This T cell receptor beta chain was documented in a study of cytomegalovirus exposure and HLA in healthy donors. The CDR3 has 15 residues. V shed 7 bases and J 4 bases; nucleotides not matched to a gene: 12. Per the germline V gene, CDR1 is MRHNA and CDR2 is SNTAGT. 60 Vbeta and 13 Jbeta primers were used in PCR. Sequenced by immunoSEQ multiplex PCR; TCRdb stores in-frame clones only, minus some. The table shows roughly 190,000 clones, with approximately 87% occurring only once. Input material: PBMCs. The origin of this receptor is a man aged 30 to 45 in good health and CMV-seronegative. The gene calls are TRBV6-4 and TRBJ1-2; 7 nucleotides line up with TRBD1. CDR3 in DNA: TGTGCCAGCAAGATAACTACAGGGGCTTCCTATGGCTACACCTTC. Translation gives CASKITTGASYGYTF.